The TCR beta chain under discussion was sequenced for a study of blood T cell repertoires in COVID-19. In the study overall: PBMCs, B-cell-depleted T cells, or T cells were the source of the cDNA or gDNA that made up the material.

Assay used: immunoSEQ multiplex PCR; TCRdb lists only in-frame clones, some missing. The table includes 75,000 to 90,000 clones, 75% to 85% detected once. Germline CDR1 SQVTM, CDR2 ANQGSEA. CDR3 length equals 15 residues. The V and J ends lost 4 bases and 4 bases respectively, with 17 bases between them. It was during active infection that Seattle patients were enrolled and then longitudinally followed. Specimen: peripheral blood. The clonotype comes from a man aged 55 to 69 with COVID-19, enrolled during active disease. The genes are TRBV29-1 and TRBJ1-5, with D maybe TRBD1 (6 bases). CDR3 region: CSVAAQQGKNQPQHF. Written as DNA, the CDR3 is TGCAGCGTTGCCGCTCAACAGGGTAAAAATCAGCCCCAGCATTTT.